This T cell receptor beta chain was observed in a study of siplizumab effects on memory and regulatory T cells. Study-wide points: In siplizumab cultures, the suppressive function of proliferating Tregs remained unconfirmed. Memory cells seemed less diverse than naive T cells, which also seemed major contributors to the alloresponse. The authors could not assign a naive or memory phenotype to roughly 75-95% of proliferating CD4+ or CD8+ clones.

Assaying covered about 99,000 TCR templates per sample. Method: immunoSEQ multiplex PCR; TCRdb's copy keeps in-frame clones and lacks some. The sample shows roughly 110,000 clones, 90% to 95% of them seen only once. Germline V gene lookup returns CDR1 SGDLS and CDR2 YYNGEE. V shed 0 bases and J shed 0 bases, with 6 bases lying between them. This CDR3 is built from 14 residues. Details on this clone: Its antigen is not known.

Sequencing was carried out using non-Treg CD4+ T cells sorted from blood. This receptor was taken from a human donor in good health. The genes are TRBV9 and TRBJ1-1, with unresolved D. In nucleotides, the CDR3 is TGTGCCAGCAGCGTAGACAGCCTGAACACTGAAGCTTTCTTT. Protein sequence: CASSVDSLNTEAFF.